Included here is one TCR beta chain sequence, with context. This sample was included in a study of beta chain features in type 1 diabetes. Germline CDR1 reads SEHNR; CDR2 reads FQNEAQ (reference sequence). The CDR3 contains 15 residues. Trimming took 3 bases from V and 1 from J, leaving 12 bases between them. The whole isolated RNA underwent reverse transcription, so sequencing captured expressed TCRB transcripts. Assay: immunoSEQ multiplex PCR; the TCRdb copy retains only in-frame clones and omits some. The profile shows fewer than 350,000 clones, around a fifth of them singletons. Sequencing was performed on naive CD4+ T cells from blood. The V call is TRBV7-9, the J call TRBJ2-5; possibly TRBD1 for D (6 bases). The origin of this receptor is a woman aged 18 to 35 in good health. CDR3: CASSFGDNFQETQYF. In nucleotides, the CDR3 is TGTGCCAGCAGCTTCGGGGACAATTTCCAAGAGACCCAGTACTTC.